This TCR beta chain was sequenced during a study of cytomegalovirus exposure and HLA in healthy donors (TCRdb year 2017). Concerning the study at large: An earlier analysis of some 500 of the donors reported 276 Gb of sequence data and approximately 110 million unique TCR beta sequences from some 180 million T cells. The later analysis used no new phenotypic data to find candidate immune exposures, relying instead on TCR beta sequences and their occurrence across donors. Of the approximately 370 genotyped donors, less than 85% were placed in the genetic ancestry cluster associated with self-reported Caucasian donors. Approximately 300 gigabases of sequencing data and around 85 million unique TCR sequences made up an early release that covered under 750 HLA-typed donors. Typing coverage varied by locus: roughly 620-640 donors for A, B, C, DRB1 and DQB1; about 520 for DQA1; approximately 570 for DPA1; approximately 450 for DPB1. A later analysis re-examined previously published TCR beta repertoires from several hundred donors and added high-resolution HLA genotyping to investigate patterns of TCR occurrence. Class I and class II HLA loci were covered by the typing at four-digit resolution. The study aimed to test whether signatures of past pathogen exposure could be identified by cataloging public T cell receptors. On average, roughly 250,000 unique TCR beta nucleotide sequences were sequenced per donor among a few hundred genotyped donors of the cohort, with about 17% of those sequences being non-productive. Several DR-DQ haplotypes were handled as single units for association and clustering because linkage in the cohort was strong. High-throughput TCR immunosequencing, statistical association of individual TCRs with disease status, and machine learning were combined to predict cytomegalovirus infection status. Besides the first cohort of more than 650 subjects, a separate validation cohort made up of roughly 120 different subjects was used. The T cell repertoires of several hundred subjects were profiled by immunosequencing and related to cytomegalovirus serostatus. Genome-wide SNP genotypes for about 55% of the roughly 670 donors were used in a later genetic analysis, which treated that subset as a discovery cohort. All discovery cohort repertoires had been generated on a single sequencing platform. Donor age, sex, ethnicity and CMV serostatus were collected together with the repertoire data. An earlier analysis of 450 to 750 of the donors used high-throughput TCR beta sequencing to judge whether each TCR beta V gene segment behaved as functional or pseudogenic. What the work shows at the level of the full study, not this receptor alone: For the cohort, immune exposure information was limited to CMV serostatus. In the study, some 160 TCR beta chains were listed as associated with cytomegalovirus. A cluster of highly shared sequence variants was judged likely to be a technical artifact of the sequencing pipeline. Correlated functional status among segregating V segments might reflect linkage disequilibrium, but an unknown experimental factor could not be ruled out. In a later genetic analysis, a missense DCLRE1C variant was associated with V-gene and J-gene trimming of TCR beta chains, and the association was replicated in an independent cohort. According to a later genetic analysis, donors in an Asian-associated ancestry cluster had fewer N-insertions in productive TCRs than the approximately 700-donor mean. Because the 87-base-pair reads could not distinguish some IMGT-functional V segments, including TRBV6-2 and TRBV6-3, those segments were excluded. Strong co-occurrence of HLA alleles, especially DR and DQ, made assigning TCR associations to individual alleles difficult. According to a later analysis, parvovirus B19, influenza, CMV and Epstein-Barr virus appeared linked to several top co-occurrence clusters. In a later analysis, HLA-associated TCR beta chains were found to be more clonally expanded and to have lower generation probabilities than equally common non-associated chains. The classifier was reported to diagnose cytomegalovirus status with high specificity and sensitivity in both the original cohort and the validation cohort. It was suggested by the authors that the approach could potentially be generalized to other disease states and immunological phenotypes. Seventeen rarely observed V segments, including chromosome 9 orphons, were excluded from the earlier analysis of approximately 500 of the donors because counts were too low. The cohort was sequenced for TCR beta chains only, and without alpha or paired-chain data the features that could be detected were limited. In vitro tests confirmed that a few of the cytomegalovirus-associated TCR beta chains recognize cytomegalovirus antigens. In an earlier analysis of around 500 of the donors, most TCR beta V segments appeared in productive rearrangements about 87% or about 30% of the time, broadly matching IMGT annotations. Because HLA typing was unavailable for some donors at each locus, only the typed subset was used in association tests. Across donors, most TCR sequences were observed very rarely, whereas some public TCRs were present in many individuals. A later analysis associated 15,000 to 20,000 TCR beta sequences with specific HLA alleles at a false discovery rate of 0.05. Roughly uniform sequencing depth across donors was assumed in presence/absence analyses, although this assumption may not hold. According to a later analysis, TCR association rates differed among HLA loci, with DRB1 alleles showing the most associated TCRs and HLA-C alleles showing the fewest. Most CMV-associated TCR beta chains appeared to be HLA-restricted in a later analysis, and the HLA associations seemed to be driven largely by CMV exposure. A further reported finding was that TCR beta sequences accurately predicted the HLA-A and HLA-B alleles for most subjects in the first cohort.

Libraries were built with the immunoSEQ multiplex PCR assay. The multiplex PCR relied on a mix of 60 forward primers for TCR Vbeta segments and 13 reverse primers for TCR Jbeta segments. The CDR3 region of rearranged TCR beta genes was amplified from genomic DNA with a multiplex PCR assay. The Illumina HiSeq System was used to sequence the amplified TCR beta libraries as 87-base-pair reads. Processing in the source paper ran as follows. A later analysis tallied tens of millions of unique TCR beta chains across the 650 to 750 repertoires, and approximately 12 million of those chains were shared by two or more donors. Raw reads were error-corrected and collapsed into unique sequences with a nearest-neighbor algorithm that merged closely related sequences to remove PCR and sequencing errors. CDR3 sequences were aligned to IMGT reference sequences to assign V, D and J gene segments. For a sequence to be retained, at least a six-nucleotide match to both a V gene segment and a J gene segment was required. Rearrangements were classified as productive when the CDR3 lacked stop codons and remained in frame with V and J, and all other rearrangements were classified as non-productive. CDR3 was defined according to IMGT convention as the region running from the second conserved V-encoded cysteine to the conserved J-encoded phenylalanine. The earlier analysis of 550 to 650 of the donors excluded any sequence lacking an unambiguous match to a single V gene segment. An earlier analysis of fewer than 750 of the donors called V segments functional above 56.7% productive rearrangements and segregating when the between-donor standard deviation exceeded 5%. A statistical classification framework was built to diagnose cytomegalovirus status from the catalog of TCR beta chain sequences. A later analysis assigned V and J genes by comparing TCR nucleotide sequences with IMGT/GENE-DB human TR gene sequences. Using the TCRdist pipeline, a later analysis assigned CDR3 sequences along with most-parsimonious VDJ recombination scenarios. In a later analysis, each TCR beta chain was defined by its CDR3 amino acid sequence together with its V-gene family, and reads lacking a unique V-gene family were excluded. In a later analysis, 500 to 700 highly shared, low-generation-probability nucleotide sequences were removed to address suspected cross-contamination and a sequencing artifact. In a later analysis, a clonal expansion index for each public chain was calculated from normalized within-repertoire ranks of inferred template counts. In a later analysis, generation probabilities were computed with a VDJ recombination model fitted to out-of-frame rearrangements, and the resulting probabilities were checked against IGoR. A later analysis scored TCR-TCR, TCR-HLA and TCR-CMV co-occurrence with hypergeometric tests, applying a repertoire-size bias correction to TCR pairs. False discovery rates were estimated in a later analysis by permuting HLA or CMV assignments 20 times. In a later analysis, co-occurring TCRs were grouped with DBSCAN, and TCRdist sequence similarity was added when clustering was performed within HLA-allele-positive subsets. Repertoires with fewer than 30,000 or more than 120,000 public chains were left out of co-occurrence clustering, as were about five repertoires with anomalous nucleotide sharing. TCRdb took this table from immuneACCESS and kept in-frame rearrangements with V and J called. Such tables lack part of the clones; where checked against another copy, unresolved V genes explain under half of the gap, and the rest is unexplained. The V and J calls and clone size were taken over from that table, and D and trimming were inferred from the DNA. This specimen's table enumerates 130,000 to 150,000 clones. The ten top clones hold less than 3.5% of the sample.

The cohort was made up of 500 to 800 healthy bone marrow donors. Cohort members were all nominally healthy when sampled, although unrecorded immune exposures were likely present. The donor tested CMV seronegative and was one of the 352 seronegative cohort members. Each donor provided a peripheral blood sample, and peripheral blood mononuclear cells were used for TCR beta sequencing. Genomic DNA was extracted from the blood cell samples with the Qiagen DNeasy Blood Extraction Kit. Of note for this clone: Its binding antigen is unknown.

For CDR1 and CDR2, the germline V gene lists SGHDT and YYEEEE. V lost 3 bases and J lost 0 bases; the stretch between them is 16 bases long. The CDR3, from cysteine to phenylalanine, totals 18 residues. Of all the DNA, just the CDR3 is kept, 54 bases in frame from base 1. Sequenced: PBMCs. The rearrangement combines TRBV5-6 with TRBJ2-6; 8 matching bases give a weak D call of TRBD1. This clonotype was obtained from a middle-aged man in good health and CMV-seronegative. CDR3 region: CASSSTGEGLSGANVLTF. The base sequence is TGTGCCAGCAGCTCGACAGGGGAGGGCCTCTCTGGGGCCAACGTCCTGACTTTC. This CDR3, with the reference TRBV5-6 and TRBJ2-6 proteins standing in past its ends, gives the full variable domain DAGVTQSPTHLIKTRGQQVTLRCSPKSGHDTVSWYQQALGQGPQFIFQYYEEEERQRGNFPDRFSGHQFPNYSSELNVNALLLGDSALYLCASSSTGEGLSGANVLTFGAGSRLTVL.